This T cell receptor beta chain was profiled in a study of beta chain features in type 1 diabetes (dated by TCRdb to 2016 to 2019). As for the study more broadly: No differences in mean age, gender distribution, total cell number or subset yield were found between patients and healthy donors. A total of 85 million to 140 million sorted cells were examined across all samples, and a strong correlation was observed between cell number per subset and RNA yield. In the study, recently diagnosed type 1 diabetes patients and matched healthy donors were compared on the TCRB repertoires of their sorted circulating CD4+ T cell subsets. Regulatory and stem cell-like memory subsets were obtained from only 8 patients and roughly eight healthy donors, while naive and central memory subsets were obtained from all 30 or so donors. General study outcomes and caveats: At VDJ recombination sites, type 1 diabetes patients had fewer insertions and more deleted nucleotides, which implies abnormalities in thymic rearrangement. Because cDNA was sequenced instead of genomic DNA, highly expressing activated cells could be over-represented, though the groups showed no difference in activation or CD3 levels. HLA sub-analyses involved small numbers of individuals, so any influence of HLA type on TCRB rearrangement remained unresolved. PCR may preferentially amplify shorter templates, but because patient and control samples were amplified and corrected together, any resulting skew would affect both groups equally. A moderate but significant shortening of TCRB CDR3 length was observed in type 1 diabetes patients in all four CD4+ subsets. Naive, central memory and regulatory TCRB repertoires appeared to be more alike among patients than among healthy donors.

With respect to this clone: Its antigen target is currently unknown. No base qualities exist here, and no much larger clone lies one base off it.

Each donor gave one peripheral blood draw, roughly 110 mL on average, collected into heparinised tubes. A BD FACSAria II was used to sort naive, central memory, regulatory and stem cell-like memory CD4+ T cells with a panel that included CD45RO, CCR7, CD25, CD127, CD95 and CD27. Purity was above 95% for every sorted population. PBMCs were separated immediately by Lymphoprep density gradient centrifugation and were stained directly, without being cultured. So that batch effects would be minimized, each experiment stained and sorted samples in pairs, pairing one healthy donor with one patient. The germline V gene (reference sequence) specifies LNHDA as CDR1 and SQIVND as CDR2. Between the V and J ends, shortened by 6 bases and 0 bases respectively, the junction contains 11 bases. From its cysteine to its phenylalanine, the CDR3 spans 14 amino acids. Here the CDR3 DNA is all that survives: 42 bases in frame from base 1.

The entire isolated RNA was reverse transcribed using the High Capacity cDNA Reverse Transcription Kit, and thus expressed TCRB transcripts were sequenced. Deep immunoSEQ sequencing was performed on naive, central memory and regulatory T cell samples, with an average of roughly 3.3 million total reads per sample. After sorted cells were lysed in RLT buffer, RNA was extracted with DNase-treated RNeasy Micro or Mini kits, with the choice depending on cell number. To prevent cross-contamination, each cell subset was processed individually, whereas patient and healthy donor samples were processed jointly. The immunoSEQ multiplex PCR was used to amplify TCRB sequences from cDNA, generating 87-bp fragments that spanned the CDR3 region. Sequencing of the amplicons was done on the Illumina HiSeq platform. Per the authors' processing: Synthetic template baselines were used to correct PCR bias computationally, reads within Hamming distance 2 were collapsed, and singletons that could not be merged were discarded. Reads were aligned against IMGT so that V, D and J genes, CDR3 length and insertions or deletions at six rearrangement sites could be assigned. Clonotype counts were normalized to sorted cell number within each subset before computing true diversity and Gini coefficients with the tcR R package. The overlap coefficient, calculated on TCRB nucleotide sequences, was used to measure repertoire sharing. TCRdb holds this immuneACCESS table with in-frame rearrangements only. Some clones are missing; in checked studies, unresolved V genes explain under half, and the rest has no known cause. For V, J and clone size, that table is used; D and trimming come from the DNA. The sample table lists fewer than 25,000 clones, roughly 69% of them with a count of one. Clones ranked in the top ten supply 4.2% of the sample.

This receptor was identified in a man aged 18 to 35 with type 1 diabetes. The sample was Tregs from blood. Read against the paper, the sample's cell subset or site label means: regulatory CD4+ T cells. Recombination joined TRBV19 with TRBJ1-1; a tentative D call is TRBD1 (6 bases match). The bases are TGTGCCAGTAGAACAGGGTCAATGAACACTGAAGCTTTCTTT. It translates to CASRTGSMNTEAFF.